The 8 T cell receptor beta chains below all came from one sample that was sequenced in a study of T cell responses to AZD1222 COVID-19 vaccine. The protocol was immunoSEQ multiplex PCR, while the TCRdb copy is restricted to in-frame clones and leaves out a portion. The sample includes 100,000 to 140,000 clones, about 85% of them seen just once. The sample here was peripheral blood, taken on day 0 of AZD1222 vaccination. Receptors were obtained from an adult in good health.

Only one count was recorded for this clone. CDR3 sequence: CASSLAAGTQSYGYTF. As DNA, the CDR3 is TGTGCCAGCAGCTTAGCGGCCGGGACCCAGAGTTATGGCTACACCTTC. The chain links TRBV7-6 to TRBJ1-2, with a weak D call TRBD1 (5 bases). Trimming cost V 0 bases and J 5 bases, with 16 bases left between them. Per the germline V gene, CDR1 is SGHVS and CDR2 is FNYEAQ. This CDR3 has 16 residues.

The chain is built from TRBV6-5 and TRBJ2-1; D could derive from TRBD1 or TRBD2 (6 bases each). This CDR3 comprises 15 residues. V lost 6 bases, J lost 2 bases, and 14 bases lay in between. Germline CDR1 MNHEY, CDR2 SVGAGI. The CDR3: CASSPRGQTYNEQFF. The DNA for the CDR3 is TGTGCCAGCAGCCCACGGGGGCAGACCTACAATGAGCAGTTCTTC.

The chain links TRBV24-1 to TRBJ1-5; D uncertain. CDR1 is KGHDR, CDR2 SFDVKD, per germline. V lost 4 bases, J lost 0 bases, and 6 bases lay in between. The CDR3 extends over 14 amino acids. The CDR3 sequence is CATSEAGSNQPQHF. DNA of the CDR3: TGTGCCACCAGTGAGGCAGGTAGCAATCAGCCCCAGCATTTT.

The chain couples TRBV28 to TRBJ2-3; TRBD1 matches at 10 bases. CDR1 is MDHEN and CDR2 is SYDVKM in the germline V gene. The CDR3 loop spans 15 amino acids. The V segment lost 6 bases and the J segment 1 base; nucleotides outside the gene matches: 4. For the CDR3, the DNA is TGTGCCAGCAGCTTGGGGACAGGGGGCACAGATACGCAGTATTTT. It translates to CASSLGTGGTDTQYF.

This rearrangement joins TRBV12-3 or TRBV12-4 to TRBJ2-5; D not certain. There are 11 residues in the CDR3. Trimming removed 6 bases from V and 4 bases from J, with 6 bases in between. For the CDR3, the DNA is TGTGCCAGCAGGGGAACAGAGACCCAGTACTTC. Its protein product is CASRGTETQYF.

The chain uses TRBV9 and TRBJ1-1; tentatively, D is TRBD1 (5 bases). The CDR3 has 14 amino acids. The germline gives CDR1 SGDLS, CDR2 YYNGEE. Trimming left V 2 bases short and J 3 bases short, with 11 bases between. The CDR3 sequence: CASSVSGDYTEAFF. The CDR3 region has the DNA TGTGCCAGCAGCGTTTCCGGGGACTACACTGAAGCTTTCTTT.

V is TRBV19 and J is TRBJ1-2; D gene unclear. The CDR3 has 12 amino acids. V was trimmed by 4 bases and J by 4 bases, leaving 7 bases between them. CDR1 is LNHDA and CDR2 is SQIVND in the germline V gene (reference sequence). The CDR3 region is CASSRTGYGYTF. CDR3 coding DNA: TGTGCCAGTAGTAGGACCGGCTATGGCTACACCTTC.

The V and J genes are TRBV7-5 and TRBJ1-1. TRBV7-5 is an annotated pseudogene. The CDR3 has 13 amino acids. CDR3 DNA: TGTGCCAGAAGCCCGGGAGGATACACTGAAGCTTTCTTT. This codes for CARSPGGYTEAFF.